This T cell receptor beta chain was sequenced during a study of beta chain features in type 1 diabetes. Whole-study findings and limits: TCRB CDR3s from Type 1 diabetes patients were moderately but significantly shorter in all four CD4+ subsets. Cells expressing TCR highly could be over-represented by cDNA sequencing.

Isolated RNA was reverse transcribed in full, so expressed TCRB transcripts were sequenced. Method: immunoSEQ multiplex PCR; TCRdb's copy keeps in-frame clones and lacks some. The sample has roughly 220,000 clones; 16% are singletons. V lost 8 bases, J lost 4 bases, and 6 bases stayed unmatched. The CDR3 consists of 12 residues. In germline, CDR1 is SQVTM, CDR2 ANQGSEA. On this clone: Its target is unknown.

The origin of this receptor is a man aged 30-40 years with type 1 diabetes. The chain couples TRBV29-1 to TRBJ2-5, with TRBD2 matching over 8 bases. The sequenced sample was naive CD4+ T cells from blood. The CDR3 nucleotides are TGCAGCTTCAGGGCGGGAGGAGAGACCCAGTACTTC. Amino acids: CSFRAGGETQYF.